This entry lists 25 T cell receptor beta chains sequenced from one sample in a study of T-cell reconstitution after alpha-beta-depleted transplantation in children listed by TCRdb under 2016. The treatment or condition label corresponds to: allogeneic hematopoietic cell transplantation with graft depleted of TCRalphabeta T cells and CD19 B cells. Library prep was done by PCR. Sequencing took place on an Illumina HiSeq 2500. TCR libraries were prepared with molecular barcoding, using unique molecular identifiers to normalize TCRbeta repertoire quantification. Through fastp at Q25 and MiXCR, TCRdb rebuilt clones from the public reads, retaining in-frame beta chains. Rows with a matching CDR3 protein are joined into one entry that keeps the most common DNA and genes. For this sample there are just under 150,000 distinct CDR3 sequences; 8% to 10% appear just once. The ten largest clones capture approximately 18% of the sample.

The starting material was PBMCs, mostly from graft donor cells, obtained 180 days after TCRalphabeta/CD19-depleted stem cell transplant. The receptor source for this set is a female patient aged 2-15 years who had a stem cell transplant for congenital amegakaryocytic thrombocytopenia, so the T cells may come from the graft donor.

The CDR3 is CASSQDWRLGRPHQFF. As DNA, the CDR3 is TGTGCCAGCAGCCAAGATTGGCGGCTTGGTCGCCCCCATCAGTTCTTC. This chain uses TRBV14 with TRBJ2-1; D is ambiguous. Trimming cost V 0 bases and J 13 bases, with 22 bases left between them. CDR3 size: 16 residues. Looked up from germline, CDR1 is SGHDN and CDR2 is FVKESK.

In its sample, this clonotype was seen many times. This chain joins TRBV20-1 and TRBJ1-1; a weak D match, TRBD1 (6 bases). The CDR3 loop spans 15 amino acids. Germline lookup yields CDR1 DFQATT and CDR2 SNEGSKA (reference sequence). V was clipped by 0 bases and J by 3 bases, with 14 bases between them. CDR3 region: CSARDPGAADTEAFF. Here the CDR3 DNA reads TGCAGTGCTAGAGATCCGGGGGCCGCAGACACTGAAGCTTTCTTT.

This clonotype was counted a few times. The chain couples TRBV14 to TRBJ2-2; D gene uncertain. Deletions cut 5 bases from V and 2 bases from J, with 9 bases between. Germline-derived CDR1 and CDR2 are SGHDN and FVKESK. This CDR3 has 14 residues. CDR3: CASSWAGNTGELFF. CDR3 coding DNA: TGTGCCAGCAGCTGGGCAGGAAACACCGGGGAGCTGTTTTTT.

The chain combines TRBV7-2 with TRBJ2-2; D tentatively reads TRBD1 or TRBD2 (5 bases each). From germline, CDR1 is SGHTA and CDR2 FQGNSA. V shed 5 bases and J shed 4 bases, with 14 bases lying between them. The CDR3 is made up of 15 amino acids. The CDR3 sequence: CASSVKGPFTGELFF. CDR3 DNA: TGTGCCAGCAGCGTAAAGGGACCTTTCACCGGGGAGCTGTTTTTT.

In this sample, this clonotype turned up a few times. The chain has TRBV20-1 and TRBJ1-6; D is unclear. Trimming took off 2 bases at V and 0 bases at J, with 8 bases between the two ends. This CDR3 contains 15 residues. The germline CDR1 and CDR2 sequences are DFQATT and SNEGSKA (reference sequence). The CDR3: CSARRGSSYNSPLHF. CDR3 DNA: TGCAGTGCTAGACGCGGGAGCTCCTATAATTCACCCCTCCACTTT.

This clonotype occurred many times. This sequence joins TRBV12-3 or TRBV12-4 and TRBJ2-1; TRBD2 matches at 11 bases. This CDR3 has 16 amino acids. With 6 bases clipped from V and 4 bases from J, the junction kept 8 bases outside the gene matches. The CDR3 sequence: CASSGAGTSGYNEQFF. DNA of the CDR3: TGTGCCAGCAGCGGTGCCGGGACTAGCGGATACAATGAGCAGTTCTTC.

This clonotype has just a few counts. The CDR3 is CASSPNLRLPYEQYF. CDR3 coding DNA: TGCGCCAGCAGCCCCAATCTCAGACTCCCCTACGAGCAGTACTTC. The chain couples TRBV5-1 to TRBJ2-7; D is uncertain. This CDR3 region has 15 residues. The V end lost 4 bases, the J end lost 2 bases, and 16 bases lay between the germline ends. The germline V gene encodes CDR1 SGHRS and CDR2 YFSETQ.

Comment on this clonotype: A much more abundant neighbour one base away suggests this may be a read error. The chain combines TRBV29-1 with TRBJ1-2; D not certain. Germline loops: CDR1 SQVTM, CDR2 ANQGSEA. This CDR3 comprises 12 residues. V lost 7 bases and J 3 bases, leaving 12 bases between the germline ends. CDR3 sequence (DNA): TGCAGCGCCTTCGGCTCGCACTATGGCTACACCTTC. It is translated as CSAFGSHYGYTF.

This clonotype occurred many times. DNA of the CDR3: TGTGCCAGCAGCCAAGTGAGGGACATTCAGTACTTC. Protein sequence: CASSQVRDIQYF. The chain has TRBV4-2 and TRBJ2-4, with D tentatively TRBD2 (5 bases). V was trimmed by 1 base and J by 8 bases, leaving 6 bases between them. The CDR3 sequence is 12 residues long. Germline CDR1 reads LGHNA; CDR2 reads YNFKEQ.

This clonotype was observed at least ten times. The chain links TRBV5-1 to TRBJ2-3, with D possibly TRBD2 on 6 matching bases. Deletions cut 3 bases from V and 2 bases from J, with 16 bases between. The CDR3 covers 16 residues. The germline V gene has CDR1 SGHRS and CDR2 YFSETQ. In DNA form, the CDR3 reads TGCGCCAGCAGCTGGAGGGGCTACGGCGACACAGATACGCAGTATTTT. Residues: CASSWRGYGDTDTQYF.

The chain links TRBV23-1 to TRBJ2-5; D remains unclear. TRBV23-1 counts as an open reading frame of uncertain function. The CDR3 has 15 residues. V was cut by 6 bases and J by 1 base, with 15 bases left in between. The DNA for the CDR3 is TGCGCCAGCAGCCGCCCGGCCTTAGTCCAAGAGACCCAGTACTTC. As protein: CASSRPALVQETQYF.

In this sample, this clonotype turned up many times. The gene calls are TRBV5-1 and TRBJ2-3; TRBD2 matches 12 bases. Germline V lookup: CDR1 SGHRS, CDR2 YFSETQ. Trimming took 0 bases from V and 4 from J; bases not matched to a gene: 6. The CDR3 totals 17 residues. This CDR3 reads CASSLDPSGGAADTQYF. The CDR3 coding sequence is TGCGCCAGCAGCTTGGATCCTAGCGGGGGGGCCGCAGATACGCAGTATTTT.

The gene calls are TRBV6-1 and TRBJ1-5, with 9 bases aligning to TRBD1. The CDR3 length is 15 residues. The ends lost 6 bases at V and 4 bases at J; junction bases unmatched: 7. Germline V lookup: CDR1 MNHNS, CDR2 SASEGT. In nucleotides, the CDR3 is TGTGCCAGCAGCCAGATGGGACAGGGAAATCAGCCCCAGCATTTT. Translation gives CASSQMGQGNQPQHF.

The chain uses TRBV5-6 and TRBJ2-7; TRBD1 might be the D (5 bases). Germline CDR1 reads SGHDT; CDR2 reads YYEEEE. CDR3 length: 15 amino acids. V was cut by 1 base and J by 2 bases, with 13 bases left in between. The CDR3 reads CASSLWFAGTYEQYF. In DNA form, the CDR3 reads TGTGCCAGCAGCTTGTGGTTCGCAGGGACCTACGAGCAGTACTTC.

This clonotype was seen only a few times. This CDR3 reads CSAGTGPQETQYF. DNA of the CDR3: TGCAGTGCGGGAACGGGGCCCCAAGAGACCCAGTACTTC. The rearrangement joins TRBV20-1 to TRBJ2-5; D may match TRBD1 or TRBD2 (5 bases each). This CDR3 comprises 13 residues. V lost 6 bases and J 1 base, leaving 12 bases between the germline ends. Germline V gene lookup returns CDR1 DFQATT and CDR2 SNEGSKA (reference sequence).

This clonotype was observed at least ten times. The CDR3 coding sequence is TGCAGTGCTAGAGTTGCTAGCGGCTCCTACGAGCAGTACTTC. It specifies CSARVASGSYEQYF. The V and J genes are TRBV20-1 and TRBJ2-7; 7 bases match TRBD2. With 1 base clipped from V and 0 bases from J, the junction kept 3 bases outside the gene matches. The germline CDR1 and CDR2 sequences are DFQATT and SNEGSKA (reference sequence). The CDR3 spans 14 residues.

This clonotype was seen a handful of times. The rearrangement uses TRBV5-1 and TRBJ1-2; D is uncertain. Germline assignment: CDR1 SGHRS and CDR2 YFSETQ. The CDR3 is 16 amino acids. V was clipped by 7 bases and J by 7 bases, with 26 bases between them. CDR3 in amino acids: CASEERPNAFLGGYTF. The CDR3 DNA sequence: TGCGCCAGCGAAGAGAGACCGAACGCGTTTCTAGGTGGCTACACCTTC.

This clonotype was counted many times. The chain recombines TRBV6-5 with TRBJ1-1, with 7 positions matching TRBD1. Germline-derived CDR1 and CDR2 are MNHEY and SVGAGI. This CDR3 spans 13 amino acids. Trimming cost V 6 bases and J 2 bases; bases outside gene matches: 3. The CDR3 loop reads CASRRQGNTEAFF. CDR3 DNA: TGTGCCAGCAGACGACAGGGTAACACTGAAGCTTTCTTT.

This clonotype was counted only a few times. The CDR3 coding sequence is TGTGCCAGCAGCTTAGCGGCCGGACAGGGCTATTCACCCCTCCACTTT. Amino acid sequence: CASSLAAGQGYSPLHF. The chain is built from TRBV7-2 and TRBJ1-6; TRBD1 agrees at 8 bases. Unmatched junction bases numbered 6, after V lost 0 bases and J lost 8 bases. The CDR3 totals 16 residues. Per germline, CDR1 SGHTA and CDR2 FQGNSA.

This clonotype was seen many times. V gene TRBV20-1 combines with J gene TRBJ2-1; D possibly matches TRBD1 or TRBD2 (5 bases each). The CDR3 has 13 amino acids. Deletions cut 7 bases from V and 8 bases from J, with 18 bases between. CDR1 is DFQATT, CDR2 SNEGSKA, per germline (reference sequence). As DNA, the CDR3 is TGCAGTGAGGGAGTGGGCAGGGCGGATGAGCAGTTCTTC. Its translation: CSEGVGRADEQFF.

The chain is built from TRBV11-2 and TRBJ2-3; TRBD2 is a possible D gene (6 bases). Germline CDR1 SGHAT, CDR2 FQNNGV. This CDR3 spans 15 amino acids. V lost 4 bases and J lost 2, with 13 bases in between. CDR3 in amino acids: CASSSGLTDTDTQYF. Here the CDR3 DNA reads TGTGCCAGCAGCTCGGGACTGACGGACACAGATACGCAGTATTTT.

There are many counts of this clonotype. V usage is TRBV7-6 and J usage is TRBJ2-7; 7 nucleotides agree with TRBD1. CDR3 length equals 14 residues. Germline CDR1 is SGHVS and CDR2 is FNYEAQ. The trim removed 1 base at V and 2 bases at J, leaving 2 bases unmatched. The CDR3 coding sequence is TGTGCCAGCAGCTTAGAGGACAGGACCTACGAGCAGTACTTC. Translated, it gives CASSLEDRTYEQYF. Full variable domain (remainder filled in from reference TRBV7-6 and TRBJ2-7): GAGVSQSPRYKVTKRGQDVALRCDPISGHVSLYWYRQALGQGPEFLTYFNYEAQQDKSGLPNDRFSAERPEGSISTLTIQRTEQRDSAMYRCASSLEDRTYEQYFGPGTRLTVT.

This chain links TRBV20-1 with TRBJ1-5, with 7 positions matching TRBD1. Germline assignment: CDR1 DFQATT and CDR2 SNEGSKA (reference sequence). V was clipped by 3 bases and J by 2 bases; unmatched bases: 4. This CDR3 has 14 residues. This chain's CDR3 is CSASEGAGNQPQHF. The CDR3 region has the DNA TGCAGTGCTAGTGAGGGGGCAGGCAATCAGCCCCAGCATTTT.

This clonotype was seen at least ten times. The genes are TRBV5-1 and TRBJ2-5; tentatively, D is TRBD1 (6 bases). This CDR3 is built from 13 residues. Germline lookup yields CDR1 SGHRS and CDR2 YFSETQ. V gave up 5 bases and J gave up 1 base, with 9 bases separating them. The CDR3, as DNA: TGCGCCAGCAGGGACAGTAGCCAAGAGACCCAGTACTTC. Translated, it gives CASRDSSQETQYF.

With respect to this clonotype: This may be a read error, as it is one base from a much larger clone. The CDR3 protein is CSVEVVGEGAAFF. The CDR3 DNA is TGCAGCGTTGAAGTCGTAGGAGAGGGAGCGGCTTTCTTT. The V gene is TRBV29-1, the J gene TRBJ1-1, with unresolved D. V was clipped by 1 base and J by 11 bases, with 17 bases between them. Per the germline V gene, CDR1 is SQVTM and CDR2 is ANQGSEA. This CDR3 spans 13 amino acids.